This T cell receptor beta chain was sequenced for a study of T cells in Graves' hyperthyroidism and ophthalmopathy. Study-wide points: Most expanded thyroid clonotypes above 0.001 recurred in blood. A model built on 13 V-J features separated ophthalmopathy from stable hyperthyroidism.

Amplified TCR beta CDR3 regions derived from RNA transcripts. Initially, a first-round RT-PCR of the TCR CDR3 employed the HTBI primer set. In TCRdb, the multiplex PCR reads were re-called with MiXCR into one record per CDR3 protein. The data contain approximately 640,000 distinct CDR3 sequences, 15% to 20% of them singletons. At least ten counts were recorded for this clonotype. The antigen is unknown. Graves' hyperthyroidism showing no ophthalmopathy progression within 18 months was considered stable. Orbital computed tomography and thyroid ultrasound, together with serum TRAb and thyroxine and clinical symptoms, were used for diagnoses. The CDR3 is 12 residues long. V dropped 7 bases and J dropped 8 bases, with 9 bases sitting between them. Germline V lookup: CDR1 MDHEN, CDR2 SYDVKM.

This clonotype originated in a woman aged 25 to 45 with Graves' hyperthyroidism. This sequence joins TRBV28 and TRBJ1-6; D is undetermined. Sequenced material: blood. CDR3 in amino acids: CASTPRDSPLHF. CDR3 DNA sequence: TGTGCCAGCACCCCTCGGGATTCACCCCTCCACTTT.